This entry is about one TCR beta chain. Its antigen is unknown. Assay: immunoSEQ multiplex PCR; the TCRdb copy retains only in-frame clones and omits some. The repertoire has about 350,000 clones, around nine tenths of them found once; the top ten carry 5%. Treatment described: about 20 received Ad26.COV2.S at low or high dose, single or two shots; a few received placebo; per-sample allocation not given. It was on day 63 after the first vaccine or placebo injection that samples were taken. The sample belongs to a study of Ad26.COV2.S vaccination and SARS-CoV-2 variants. At the level of the study: Among those in the COV1001 Ad26.COV2.S trial arm was the donor.

Trimming removed 0 bases from V and 0 bases from J; junction bases left unmatched: 8. Germline V CDR1 and CDR2: SGHAT, FQNNGV. The CDR3 length is 19 residues. Notes on the study in general: In vaccinated individuals, spike-specific CD8+ and CD4+ T cell responses reportedly displayed substantial breadth.

The source was peripheral blood, collected in a trial of Ad26.COV2.S vaccine versus placebo. The source of this sequence is a person between 18 and 65 years old who received the Ad26.COV2.S COVID-19 vaccine or a placebo. The V and J genes are TRBV11-2 and TRBJ2-1, with 10 bases matching TRBD2. This CDR3 is CASSLDGLAELSSYNEQFF. The CDR3 DNA reads TGTGCCAGCAGCTTAGATGGACTAGCGGAGCTAAGCTCCTACAATGAGCAGTTCTTC.